These T cell receptor beta chains were read from a single sample in a study of cytomegalovirus exposure and HLA in healthy donors. Generated by immunoSEQ multiplex PCR, the TCRdb table keeps only in-frame clones and is missing some. The sample shows roughly 100,000 clones, less than 85% of them seen only once. Sequenced: PBMCs. These receptors were obtained from a man aged 40-50 years in good health and CMV-seropositive. Both conserved end residues are part of each CDR3. D genes are given only for firm matches. Only part of the rows carry a size: once, few, many, or a class if the clone is expanded.

j_call clone_size d_call v_call cdr3_aa cdr3_nt
TRBJ1-4 NA NA TRBV7-9 CASSRLRGTGEKLFF TGTGCCAGCAGCCGCCTGAGGGGGACCGGTGAAAAACTGTTTTTT
TRBJ2-2 once NA TRBV4-2 CASSQEGWENYTGELFF TGTGCCAGCAGCCAAGAGGGGTGGGAGAATTACACCGGGGAGCTGTTTTTT
TRBJ2-6 few NA TRBV28 CAIQGPSSGANGLTF TGTGCCATCCAGGGTCCCAGCTCTGGGGCCAACGGCCTGACTTTC
TRBJ2-2 few TRBD2 TRBV14 CASPSGKERGLGELFF TGTGCCAGCCCTAGCGGGAAAGAACGGGGTCTCGGGGAGCTGTTTTTT
TRBJ2-5 NA NA TRBV18 CASSQLSETQYF TGTGCCAGCTCACAACTTTCGGAGACCCAGTACTTC
TRBJ2-7 NA TRBD1 TRBV5-5 CASSFRQGASGIYEQYF TGTGCCAGCAGCTTCAGACAGGGGGCGTCAGGGATTTACGAGCAGTACTTC
TRBJ2-3 once NA TRBV30 CAWSGGLFADTQYF TGTGCCTGGAGTGGGGGGCTCTTCGCGGATACGCAGTATTTT
TRBJ2-1 medium-sized NA TRBV4-3 CASSQPVDSGNEQFF TGCGCCAGCAGCCAACCCGTCGACAGCGGGAATGAGCAGTTCTTC
TRBJ2-1 few TRBD2 TRBV6-6 CASSSGLANEQFF TGTGCCAGCAGTTCCGGACTAGCGAACGAGCAGTTCTTC
TRBJ2-7 NA NA TRBV28 CASSLELGQLYEQYF TGTGCCAGCAGTTTAGAATTAGGACAGCTCTACGAGCAGTACTTC
TRBJ2-1 few NA TRBV5-1 CASSDFSYNEQFF TGCGCCAGCAGCGACTTCTCCTACAATGAGCAGTTCTTC
TRBJ1-6 few NA TRBV2 CASRGTGLNNSPLHF TGTGCCAGCAGGGGAACAGGGCTTAATAATTCACCCCTCCACTTT
TRBJ2-7 NA TRBD2 TRBV6-1 CASSEAAGVSYEQYF TGTGCCAGCAGTGAGGCAGCGGGAGTCTCCTACGAGCAGTACTTC
TRBJ1-1 NA NA TRBV5-6 CASSLLGKGDTEAFF TGTGCCAGCAGCTTGTTGGGGAAGGGGGACACTGAAGCTTTCTTT
TRBJ2-7 NA NA TRBV28 CASSLGIVYEQYF TGTGCCAGCAGTTTAGGTATTGTTTACGAGCAGTACTTC
TRBJ2-1 few NA TRBV5-8 CASSFDVGKGEQFF TGTGCCAGCAGCTTTGATGTCGGGAAAGGTGAGCAGTTCTTC
TRBJ2-1 NA TRBD1 TRBV19 CASSRSGTVGGEQFF TGTGCCAGTAGTAGATCCGGGACAGTAGGGGGAGAGCAGTTCTTC
TRBJ2-4 NA NA TRBV7-9 CASSLVVSGASKNSQYF TGTGCCAGCAGCTTAGTGGTTTCAGGGGCCTCTAAAAACAGTCAGTACTTC
TRBJ1-3 NA TRBD1 TRBV12-5 CASGFKEWFGTGGGNTIYF TGTGCTAGTGGTTTTAAGGAATGGTTTGGGACAGGGGGAGGAAACACCATATATTTT
TRBJ2-1 NA NA TRBV7-8 CASSLARISYNEQFF TGTGCCAGCAGCTTAGCGAGGATCTCCTACAATGAGCAGTTCTTC
TRBJ1-5 NA TRBD1 TRBV7-2 CASSALTGANQPQHF TGTGCCAGCAGCGCCCTGACAGGGGCCAATCAGCCCCAGCATTTT
TRBJ1-4 once NA TRBV28 CASSLTGNSQEKLFF TGTGCCAGCAGTTTAACAGGGAATAGTCAGGAAAAACTGTTTTTT
TRBJ2-2 few TRBD1 TRBV27 CASSGTVMLTGELFF TGTGCCAGCAGTGGGACAGTGATGTTAACCGGGGAGCTGTTTTTT
TRBJ2-4 NA TRBD2 TRBV5-4 CASSNQGGAKNSQYF TGTGCCAGCAGTAACCAGGGAGGGGCCAAAAACAGTCAGTACTTC
TRBJ1-2 NA NA TRBV30 CAWNQGNYGYTF TGTGCCTGGAATCAGGGTAACTATGGCTACACCTTC
TRBJ1-1 NA NA TRBV6-5 CASLGGRITEAFF TGTGCCAGCTTGGGGGGGAGGATCACTGAAGCTTTCTTT
TRBJ2-7 NA NA TRBV10-3 CAIKDYSYEQYF TGTGCCATCAAGGACTACTCCTACGAGCAGTACTTC
TRBJ2-3 NA TRBD2 TRBV7-2 CASSLSGAADTQYF TGTGCCAGCAGCTTAAGCGGGGCCGCAGATACGCAGTATTTT
TRBJ2-3 NA NA TRBV15 CATSREYSSTDTQYF TGTGCCACCAGCAGAGAGTACAGTTCCACAGATACGCAGTATTTT
TRBJ2-7 NA TRBD2 TRBV19 CASSRSPGLGAYEQYF TGTGCCAGTAGTAGAAGTCCGGGACTAGGCGCCTACGAGCAGTACTTC
TRBJ2-2 NA NA TRBV7-3 CASSLTRQGSNTGELFF TGTGCCAGCAGCTTAACCAGGCAGGGTTCGAACACCGGGGAGCTGTTTTTT
TRBJ1-1 NA NA TRBV9 CASSVEEGTEAFF TGTGCCAGCAGCGTAGAGGAGGGCACTGAAGCTTTCTTT
TRBJ1-2 NA NA TRBV6-6 CASSYSNQPRGYTF TGTGCCAGCAGTTACTCTAACCAACCTAGGGGCTACACCTTC
TRBJ1-1 few NA TRBV25-1 CASSGPDSRTFF TGTGCCAGCAGTGGGCCGGACAGTAGGACTTTCTTT
TRBJ2-4 NA NA TRBV25-1 CASQKRWRVEGAKNIQYF TGTGCCAGCCAGAAGAGGTGGCGGGTGGAGGGTGCCAAAAACATTCAGTACTTC
TRBJ2-7 NA NA TRBV6-5 CASRLRQGAYEQYF TGTGCCAGCCGACTCCGTCAGGGCGCCTACGAGCAGTACTTC
TRBJ2-3 NA NA TRBV7-3 CASSSLAADTQYF TGTGCCAGCAGCTCCTTAGCGGCCGATACGCAGTATTTT
TRBJ1-2 NA NA TRBV7-2 CASSPRGQWVSYGYTF TGTGCCAGCAGCCCTAGGGGCCAGTGGGTTTCCTATGGCTACACCTTC
TRBJ1-1 NA NA TRBV7-3 CASSYSSTTEAFF TGTGCCAGCAGCTACAGCTCGACCACTGAAGCTTTCTTT
TRBJ2-3 NA NA TRBV7-2 CASSSQGGPDTQYF TGTGCCAGCAGCTCCCAGGGGGGTCCAGATACGCAGTATTTT
TRBJ2-7 once NA TRBV10-3 CAISDSSYEQYF TGTGCCATCAGTGACAGCTCCTACGAGCAGTACTTC
TRBJ1-3 NA TRBD1 TRBV19 CASSSSTGSRNTIYF TGTGCCAGTAGCTCCTCGACAGGGTCGAGGAACACCATATATTTT
TRBJ2-7 once TRBD2 TRBV19 CASKFSGDRTYEQYF TGTGCCAGTAAGTTCAGCGGGGACCGAACCTACGAGCAGTACTTC
TRBJ2-6 once NA TRBV7-8 CASSLGKATGANGLTF TGTGCCAGCAGCTTAGGAAAAGCGACTGGGGCCAACGGCCTGACTTTC
TRBJ2-5 NA TRBD2 TRBV7-9 CASSSRLAGQGETQYF TGTGCCAGCAGCTCCCGACTAGCGGGGCAAGGAGAGACCCAGTACTTC
TRBJ1-5 NA NA TRBV2 CASSDEDNQPQHF TGTGCCAGCAGTGACGAGGACAATCAGCCCCAGCATTTT
TRBJ1-1 NA TRBD1 TRBV9 CASSVVPGGTEAFF TGTGCCAGCAGCGTAGTGCCAGGGGGCACTGAAGCTTTCTTT
TRBJ2-7 NA TRBD2 TRBV19 CASSIDSGYSYEQYF TGTGCCAGTAGTATAGATAGCGGGTACTCCTACGAGCAGTACTTC
TRBJ2-7 once NA TRBV7-2 CASTPHRDSSYEQYF TGTGCCAGCACCCCCCACCGAGATAGCTCCTACGAGCAGTACTTC
TRBJ1-5 NA NA TRBV9 CASSVGGNSNQPQHF TGTGCCAGCAGCGTAGGAGGGAATAGCAATCAGCCCCAGCATTTT